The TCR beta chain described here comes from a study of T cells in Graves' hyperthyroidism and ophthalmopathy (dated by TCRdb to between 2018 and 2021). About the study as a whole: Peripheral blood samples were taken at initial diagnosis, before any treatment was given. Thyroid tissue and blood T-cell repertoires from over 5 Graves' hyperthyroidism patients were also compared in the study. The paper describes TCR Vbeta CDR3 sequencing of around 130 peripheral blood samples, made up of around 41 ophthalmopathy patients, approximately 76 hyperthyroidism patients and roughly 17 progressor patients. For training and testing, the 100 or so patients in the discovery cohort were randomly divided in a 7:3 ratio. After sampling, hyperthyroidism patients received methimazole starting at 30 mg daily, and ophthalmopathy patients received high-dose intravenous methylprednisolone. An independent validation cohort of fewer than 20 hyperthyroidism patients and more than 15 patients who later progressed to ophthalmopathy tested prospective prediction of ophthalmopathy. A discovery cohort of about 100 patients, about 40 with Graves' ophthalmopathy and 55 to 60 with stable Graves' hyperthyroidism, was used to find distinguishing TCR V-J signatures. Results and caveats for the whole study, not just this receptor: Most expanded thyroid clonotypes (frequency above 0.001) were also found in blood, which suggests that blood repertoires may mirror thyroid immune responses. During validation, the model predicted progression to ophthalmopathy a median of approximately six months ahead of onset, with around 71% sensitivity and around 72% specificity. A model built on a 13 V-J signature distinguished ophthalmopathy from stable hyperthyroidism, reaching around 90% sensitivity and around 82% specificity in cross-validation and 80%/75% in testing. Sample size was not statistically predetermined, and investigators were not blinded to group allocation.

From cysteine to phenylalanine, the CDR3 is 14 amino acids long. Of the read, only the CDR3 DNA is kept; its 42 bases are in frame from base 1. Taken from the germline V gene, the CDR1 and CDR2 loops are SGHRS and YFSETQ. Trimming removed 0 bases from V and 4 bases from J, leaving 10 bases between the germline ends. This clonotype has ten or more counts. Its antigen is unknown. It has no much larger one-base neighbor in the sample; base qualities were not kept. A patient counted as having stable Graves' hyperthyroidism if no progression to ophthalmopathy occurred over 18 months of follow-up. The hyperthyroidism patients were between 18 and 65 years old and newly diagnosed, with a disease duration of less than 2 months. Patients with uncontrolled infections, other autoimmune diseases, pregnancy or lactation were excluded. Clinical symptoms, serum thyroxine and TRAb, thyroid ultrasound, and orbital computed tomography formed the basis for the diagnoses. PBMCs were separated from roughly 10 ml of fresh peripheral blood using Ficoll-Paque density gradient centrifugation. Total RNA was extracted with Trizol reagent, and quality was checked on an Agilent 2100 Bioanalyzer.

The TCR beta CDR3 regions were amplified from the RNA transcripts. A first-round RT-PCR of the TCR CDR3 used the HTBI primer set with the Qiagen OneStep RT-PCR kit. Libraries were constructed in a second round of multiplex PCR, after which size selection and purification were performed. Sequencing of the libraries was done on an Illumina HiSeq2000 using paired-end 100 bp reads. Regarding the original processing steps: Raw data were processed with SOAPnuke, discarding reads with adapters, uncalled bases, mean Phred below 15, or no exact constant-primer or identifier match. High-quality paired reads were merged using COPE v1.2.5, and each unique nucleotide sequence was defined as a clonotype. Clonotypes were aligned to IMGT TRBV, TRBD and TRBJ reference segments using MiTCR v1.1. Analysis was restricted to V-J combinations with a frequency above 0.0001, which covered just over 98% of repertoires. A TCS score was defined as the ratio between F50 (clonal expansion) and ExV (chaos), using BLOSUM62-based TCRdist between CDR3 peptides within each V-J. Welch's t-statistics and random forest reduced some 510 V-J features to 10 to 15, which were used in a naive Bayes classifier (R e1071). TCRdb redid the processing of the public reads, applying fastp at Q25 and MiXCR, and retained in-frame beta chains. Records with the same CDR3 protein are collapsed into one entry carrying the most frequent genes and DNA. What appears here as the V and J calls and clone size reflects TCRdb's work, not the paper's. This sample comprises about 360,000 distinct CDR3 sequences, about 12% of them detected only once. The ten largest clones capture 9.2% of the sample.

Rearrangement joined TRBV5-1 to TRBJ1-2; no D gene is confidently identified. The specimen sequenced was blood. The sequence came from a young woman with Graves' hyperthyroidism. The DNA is TGCGCCAGCAGCTTGGCCGATAGCCGCTATGGCTACACCTTC. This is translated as CASSLADSRYGYTF.